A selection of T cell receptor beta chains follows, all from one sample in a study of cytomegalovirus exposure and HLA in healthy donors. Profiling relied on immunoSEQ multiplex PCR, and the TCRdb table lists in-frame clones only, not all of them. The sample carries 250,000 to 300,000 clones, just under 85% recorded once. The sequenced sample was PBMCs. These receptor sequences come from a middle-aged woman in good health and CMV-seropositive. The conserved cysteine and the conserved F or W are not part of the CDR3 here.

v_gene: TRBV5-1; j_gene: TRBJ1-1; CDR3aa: ASSPRLNTEAF
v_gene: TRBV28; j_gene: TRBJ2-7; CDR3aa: ASRNSREPEQY
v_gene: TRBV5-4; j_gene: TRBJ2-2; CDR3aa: ASSLGGYQGGGELF
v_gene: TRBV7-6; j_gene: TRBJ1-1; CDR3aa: ASSLVGQGFTEAF
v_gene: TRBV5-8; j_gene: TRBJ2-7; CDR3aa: ASSFRDSYYEQY
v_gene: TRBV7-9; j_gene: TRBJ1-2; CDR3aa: ASSGDTAYYGYT
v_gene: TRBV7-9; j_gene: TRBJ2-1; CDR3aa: ASSLISRGSNEQF
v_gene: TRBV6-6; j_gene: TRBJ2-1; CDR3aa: ASSFPGGYEQF
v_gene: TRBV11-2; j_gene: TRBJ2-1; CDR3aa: ASSSLRGREGHEQF
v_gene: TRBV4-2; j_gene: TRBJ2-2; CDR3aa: ASSQGDGRALNTGELF
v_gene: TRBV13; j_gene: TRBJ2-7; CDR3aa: ASSLGGTSGDAYEQY